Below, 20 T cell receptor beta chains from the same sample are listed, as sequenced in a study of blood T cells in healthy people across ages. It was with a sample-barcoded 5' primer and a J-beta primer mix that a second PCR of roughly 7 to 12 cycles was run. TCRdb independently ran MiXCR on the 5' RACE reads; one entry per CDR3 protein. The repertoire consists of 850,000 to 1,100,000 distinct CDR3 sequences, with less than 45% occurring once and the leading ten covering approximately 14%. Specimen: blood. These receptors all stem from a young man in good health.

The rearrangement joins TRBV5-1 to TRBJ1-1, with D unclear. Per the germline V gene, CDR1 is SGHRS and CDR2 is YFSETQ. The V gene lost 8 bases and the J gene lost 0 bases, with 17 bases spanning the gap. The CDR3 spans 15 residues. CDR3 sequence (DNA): TGCGCCAGAAGCCCCAACACCGGGTTGAACACTGAAGCTTTCTTT. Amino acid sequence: CARSPNTGLNTEAFF.

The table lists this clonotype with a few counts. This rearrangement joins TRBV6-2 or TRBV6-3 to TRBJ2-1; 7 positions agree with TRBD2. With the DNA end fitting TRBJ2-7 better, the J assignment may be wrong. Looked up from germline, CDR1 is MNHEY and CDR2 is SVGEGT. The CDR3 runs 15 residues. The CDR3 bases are TGTGCCAGCAAGAAAGCGGGACCTTCCTACAATGAGCAGTACTTC. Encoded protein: CASKKAGPSYNEQYF.

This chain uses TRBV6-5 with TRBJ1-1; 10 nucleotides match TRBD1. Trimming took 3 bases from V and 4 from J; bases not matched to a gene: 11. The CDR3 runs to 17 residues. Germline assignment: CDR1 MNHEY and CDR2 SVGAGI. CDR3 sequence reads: CASSYSPGQGIFTEAFF. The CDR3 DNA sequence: TGTGCCAGCAGTTATTCCCCGGGACAGGGGATATTCACTGAAGCTTTCTTT.

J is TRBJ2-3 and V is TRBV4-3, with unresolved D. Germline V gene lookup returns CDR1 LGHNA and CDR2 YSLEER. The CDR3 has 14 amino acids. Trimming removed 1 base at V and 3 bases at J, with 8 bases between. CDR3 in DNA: TGCGCCAGCAGCCAAGGATCGGATACAGATACGCAGTATTTT. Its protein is CASSQGSDTDTQYF.

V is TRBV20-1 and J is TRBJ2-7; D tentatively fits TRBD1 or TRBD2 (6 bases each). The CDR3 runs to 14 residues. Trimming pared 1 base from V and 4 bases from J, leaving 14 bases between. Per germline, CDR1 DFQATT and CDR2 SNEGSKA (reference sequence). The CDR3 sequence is CSARGDSGVYEQYF. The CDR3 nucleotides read TGCAGTGCTAGAGGGGACTCAGGGGTTTACGAGCAGTACTTC.

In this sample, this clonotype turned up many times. Here the CDR3 reads CSVALFAYNEQFF. CDR3 DNA: TGCAGCGTTGCACTCTTCGCCTACAATGAGCAGTTCTTC. The V call is TRBV29-1, the J call TRBJ2-1; D call uncertain. The CDR3 sequence is 13 residues long. V was trimmed by 4 bases and J by 2 bases, leaving 9 bases between them. CDR1 and CDR2 from the germline V gene are SQVTM and ANQGSEA.

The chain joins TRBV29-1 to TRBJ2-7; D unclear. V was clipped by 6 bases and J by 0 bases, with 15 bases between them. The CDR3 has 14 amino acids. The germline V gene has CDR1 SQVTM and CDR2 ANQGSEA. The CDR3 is CSVTILGSSYEQYF. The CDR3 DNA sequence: TGCAGCGTCACTATATTGGGTAGCTCCTACGAGCAGTACTTC.

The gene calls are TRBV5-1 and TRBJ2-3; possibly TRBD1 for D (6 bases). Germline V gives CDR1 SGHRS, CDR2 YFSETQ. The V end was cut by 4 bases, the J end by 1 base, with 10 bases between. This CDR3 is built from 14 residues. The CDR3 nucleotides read TGCGCCAGCAGCGACAGGTCCGGCACAGATACGCAGTATTTT. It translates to CASSDRSGTDTQYF. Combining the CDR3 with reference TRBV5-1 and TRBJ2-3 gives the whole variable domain KAGVTQTPRYLIKTRGQQVTLSCSPISGHRSVSWYQQTPGQGLQFLFEYFSETQRNKGNFPGRFSGRQFSNSRSEMNVSTLELGDSALYLCASSDRSGTDTQYFGPGTRLTVL.

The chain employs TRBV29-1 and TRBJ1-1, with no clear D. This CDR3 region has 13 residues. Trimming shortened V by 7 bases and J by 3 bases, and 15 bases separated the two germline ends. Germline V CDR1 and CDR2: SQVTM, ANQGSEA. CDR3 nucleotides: TGCAGCGGCGGGCGGGCCCGGGACACTGAAGCTTTCTTT. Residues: CSGGRARDTEAFF.

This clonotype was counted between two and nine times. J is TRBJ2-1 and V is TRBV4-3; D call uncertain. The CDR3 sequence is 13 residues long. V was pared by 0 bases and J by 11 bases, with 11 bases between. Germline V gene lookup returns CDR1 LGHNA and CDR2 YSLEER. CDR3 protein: CASSQDRQNQQFF. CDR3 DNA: TGCGCCAGCAGCCAAGACAGGCAGAACCAGCAGTTCTTC.

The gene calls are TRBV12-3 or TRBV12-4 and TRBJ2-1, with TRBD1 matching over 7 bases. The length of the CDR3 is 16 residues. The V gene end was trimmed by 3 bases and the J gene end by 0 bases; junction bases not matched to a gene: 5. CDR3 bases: TGTGCCAGCAGTTTTCAGGGGGAGAGCTCCTACAATGAGCAGTTCTTC. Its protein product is CASSFQGESSYNEQFF.

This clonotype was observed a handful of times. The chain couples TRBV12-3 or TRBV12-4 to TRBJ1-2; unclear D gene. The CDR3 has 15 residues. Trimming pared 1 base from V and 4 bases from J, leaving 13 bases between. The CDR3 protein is CASSLGVGSSYGYTF. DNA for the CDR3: TGTGCCAGCAGTTTAGGGGTGGGATCGAGCTATGGCTACACCTTC.

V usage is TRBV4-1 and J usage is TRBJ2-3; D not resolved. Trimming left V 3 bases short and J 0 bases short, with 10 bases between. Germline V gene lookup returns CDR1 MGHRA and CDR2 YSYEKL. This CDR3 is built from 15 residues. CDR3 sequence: CASSQTSLSTDTQYF. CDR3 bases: TGCGCCAGCAGCCAGACAAGCCTTAGCACAGATACGCAGTATTTT.

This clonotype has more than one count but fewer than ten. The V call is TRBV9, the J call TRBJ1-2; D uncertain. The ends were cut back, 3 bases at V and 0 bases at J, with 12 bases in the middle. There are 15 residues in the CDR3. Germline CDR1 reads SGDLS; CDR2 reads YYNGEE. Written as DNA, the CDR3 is TGTGCCAGCAGCGCTCGGGCCACAGCTAACTATGGCTACACCTTC. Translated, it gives CASSARATANYGYTF.

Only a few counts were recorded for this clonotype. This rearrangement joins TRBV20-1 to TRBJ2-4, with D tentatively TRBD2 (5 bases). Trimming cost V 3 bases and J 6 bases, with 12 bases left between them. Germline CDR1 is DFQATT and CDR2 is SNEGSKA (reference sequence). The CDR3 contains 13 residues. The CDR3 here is CSASRASRNIQYF. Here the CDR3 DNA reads TGCAGTGCTAGTAGAGCTAGCAGAAACATTCAGTACTTC.

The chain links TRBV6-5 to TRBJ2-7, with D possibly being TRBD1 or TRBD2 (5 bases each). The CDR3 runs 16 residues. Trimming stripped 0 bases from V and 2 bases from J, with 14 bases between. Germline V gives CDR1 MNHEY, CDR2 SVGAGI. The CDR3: CASSYSGESLTYEQYF. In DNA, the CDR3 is TGTGCCAGCAGTTACTCAGGGGAGAGCCTTACCTACGAGCAGTACTTC.

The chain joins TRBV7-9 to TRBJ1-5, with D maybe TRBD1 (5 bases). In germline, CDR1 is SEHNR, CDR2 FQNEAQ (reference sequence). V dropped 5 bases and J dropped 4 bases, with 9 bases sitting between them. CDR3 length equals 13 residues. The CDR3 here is CASSEQANQPQHF. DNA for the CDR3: TGTGCCAGCAGCGAACAGGCTAATCAGCCCCAGCATTTT.

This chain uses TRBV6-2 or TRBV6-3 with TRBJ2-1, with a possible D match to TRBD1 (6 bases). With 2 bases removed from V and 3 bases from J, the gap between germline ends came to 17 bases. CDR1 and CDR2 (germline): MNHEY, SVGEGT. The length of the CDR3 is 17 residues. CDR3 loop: CASSYLSTGTLYNEQFF. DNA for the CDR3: TGTGCCAGCAGTTACCTCTCCACAGGGACCCTCTACAATGAGCAGTTCTTC.

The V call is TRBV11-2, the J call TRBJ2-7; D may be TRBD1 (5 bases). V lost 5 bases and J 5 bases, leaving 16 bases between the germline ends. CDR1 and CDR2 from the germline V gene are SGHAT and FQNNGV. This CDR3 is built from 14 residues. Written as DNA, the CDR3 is TGTGCCAGCAGCGCTGGGGCAGGCGTGGACGAGCAGTACTTC. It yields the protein CASSAGAGVDEQYF. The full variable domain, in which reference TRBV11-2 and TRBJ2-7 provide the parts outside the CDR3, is EAGVAQSPRYKIIEKRQSVAFWCNPISGHATLYWYQQILGQGPKLLIQFQNNGVVDDSQLPKDRFSAERLKGVDSTLKIQPAKLEDSAVYLCASSAGAGVDEQYFGPGTRLTVT.

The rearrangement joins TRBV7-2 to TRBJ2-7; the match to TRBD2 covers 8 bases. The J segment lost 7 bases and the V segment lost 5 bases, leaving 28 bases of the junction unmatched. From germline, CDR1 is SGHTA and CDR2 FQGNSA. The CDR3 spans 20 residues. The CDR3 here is CASSATGTRSGSGRFPEQYF. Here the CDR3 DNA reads TGTGCCAGCAGCGCGACCGGGACTAGATCTGGTAGTGGAAGGTTTCCTGAGCAGTACTTC.